A single sample gave rise to the 31 T cell receptor beta chains below, sequenced in a study of cytomegalovirus exposure and HLA in healthy donors. In the PCR, 60 Vbeta and 13 Jbeta primers were used. Sequencing used immunoSEQ multiplex PCR; TCRdb keeps in-frame clones, though not all of them. In the table there are around 120,000 clones, roughly 77% of which are singletons. The sample consisted of PBMCs. These receptors all come from a man aged 18 to 29 in good health and CMV-seronegative.

This chain links TRBV18 with TRBJ1-3; no firm D call. CDR3 length: 16 amino acids. The germline V gene has CDR1 KGHSH and CDR2 LQKENI. Between the trimmed V and J ends, which lost 2 bases and 2 bases, there was a span of 13 bases. CDR3 loop: CASSPVTANTGNTIYF. The CDR3 nucleotides read TGTGCCAGCTCACCAGTTACAGCAAACACTGGAAACACCATATATTTT.

This sequence joins TRBV5-1 and TRBJ2-5; 10 positions agree with TRBD2. The CDR3 runs 15 residues. J lost 2 bases, V lost 1 base, and 2 bases had no gene match. The germline CDR1 and CDR2 sequences are SGHRS and YFSETQ. Here the CDR3 reads CASSLWTSGQETQYF. The CDR3 DNA sequence: TGCGCCAGCAGCTTGTGGACTAGCGGACAAGAGACCCAGTACTTC.

The rearrangement links TRBV4-2 to TRBJ2-5; D is perhaps TRBD2 (6 bases). With 4 bases removed from V and 1 base from J, the gap between germline ends came to 13 bases. The CDR3 loop spans 15 amino acids. CDR1 and CDR2 from the germline V gene are LGHNA and YNFKEQ. The CDR3 protein is CASSLVSGPQETQYF. DNA for the CDR3: TGTGCCAGCAGCCTCGTTAGCGGTCCCCAAGAGACCCAGTACTTC.

The chain employs TRBV10-1 and TRBJ2-3; 9 positions agree with TRBD2. Germline-derived CDR1 and CDR2 are WNHNN and SYGVQD (reference sequence). The CDR3 has 14 residues. Trimming took 2 bases from V and 8 from J; bases not matched to a gene: 5. The CDR3 here is CASSELGSGGTQYF. CDR3 bases: TGCGCCAGCAGTGAGCTAGGTAGCGGGGGTACGCAGTATTTT.

This chain joins TRBV19 and TRBJ1-2, with no clear D. Germline V CDR1 and CDR2: LNHDA, SQIVND (reference sequence). The CDR3 is 11 amino acids. Trimming pared 4 bases from V and 5 bases from J, leaving 5 bases between. DNA of the CDR3: TGTGCCAGTAGTAACGGGTATGGCTACACCTTC. Translation: CASSNGYGYTF.

CDR3 in DNA: TGCGCCAGCAGCTGGAAATTACCGGGACTGACTTTCTACGAGCAGTACTTC. Its protein product is CASSWKLPGLTFYEQYF. V usage is TRBV5-1 and J usage is TRBJ2-7; tentative D call: TRBD2 (6 bases). The CDR3 totals 17 residues. From germline, CDR1 is SGHRS and CDR2 YFSETQ. V dropped 3 bases and J dropped 3 bases, with 22 bases sitting between them.

The chain carries TRBV2 and TRBJ1-5, with D unresolved. V shed 0 bases and J shed 2 bases, with 14 bases lying between them. The CDR3 runs to 17 residues. The germline CDR1 and CDR2 sequences are SNHLY and FYNNEI. Here the CDR3 reads CASSEARRSRGNQPQHF. In nucleotides, the CDR3 is TGTGCCAGCAGTGAAGCGAGAAGATCCCGGGGCAATCAGCCCCAGCATTTT.

The V call is TRBV5-1, the J call TRBJ2-3; tentatively, D is TRBD1 (5 bases). The germline V gene encodes CDR1 SGHRS and CDR2 YFSETQ. Trimming left V 4 bases short and J 5 bases short, with 5 bases between. CDR3 length equals 11 residues. CDR3 sequence: CASSQGDTQYF. CDR3 in DNA: TGCGCCAGCAGCCAGGGAGATACGCAGTATTTT.

The chain couples TRBV7-6 to TRBJ1-5; D gene ambiguous. CDR3 length: 12 residues. Per germline, CDR1 SGHVS and CDR2 FNYEAQ. V lost 4 bases to trimming and J lost 3 bases, with 4 bases between them. CDR3 amino acids: CASSSNNQPQHF. CDR3 in DNA: TGTGCCAGCAGCTCTAACAATCAGCCCCAGCATTTT. Looking up the rest from reference TRBV7-6 and TRBJ1-5 gives the full variable domain: GAGVSQSPRYKVTKRGQDVALRCDPISGHVSLYWYRQALGQGPEFLTYFNYEAQQDKSGLPNDRFSAERPEGSISTLTIQRTEQRDSAMYRCASSSNNQPQHFGDGTRLSIL.

This sequence joins TRBV6-5 and TRBJ2-3; D may be TRBD1 (6 bases). The length of the CDR3 is 15 residues. Germline CDR1 and CDR2: MNHEY and SVGAGI. Trimming pared 5 bases from V and 4 bases from J, leaving 16 bases between. The CDR3 here is CASSPRLGQSDTQYF. In DNA, the CDR3 is TGTGCCAGCAGTCCCCGCTTAGGACAGTCAGATACGCAGTATTTT.

This clone was observed a single time. The rearrangement joins TRBV2 to TRBJ1-4, with TRBD1 as a possible D gene (6 bases). Per the germline V gene, CDR1 is SNHLY and CDR2 is FYNNEI. The CDR3 length is 15 residues. Trimming removed 5 bases from V and 4 bases from J, with 14 bases in between. CDR3 DNA: TGTGCCAGCAGTCGACAGGAAAATTTTAATGAAAAACTGTTTTTT. Its translation is CASSRQENFNEKLFF.

The rearrangement links TRBV9 to TRBJ2-7; 11 nucleotides align to TRBD1. Germline CDR1 reads SGDLS; CDR2 reads YYNGEE. V dropped 3 bases and J dropped 3; count of bases not matched to a gene: 5. This CDR3 spans 15 amino acids. Here the CDR3 DNA reads TGTGCCAGCAGCGCAGGGACAGGGGGAGGCTACGAGCAGTACTTC. It is translated as CASSAGTGGGYEQYF.

The V call is TRBV2, the J call TRBJ1-2; D is unresolved. V lost 5 bases and J 6 bases, leaving 10 bases between the germline ends. Germline CDR1 reads SNHLY; CDR2 reads FYNNEI. The CDR3 covers 12 residues. DNA of the CDR3: TGTGCCAGCAGTTCGGAGACCCATGGCTACACCTTC. As protein: CASSSETHGYTF.

The J gene is TRBJ1-3, the V gene TRBV2, with D perhaps matching TRBD1 (6 bases). This CDR3 is built from 15 residues. V lost 6 bases to trimming and J lost 9 bases, with 21 bases between them. The V gene's germline CDR1 is SNHLY and CDR2 FYNNEI. The CDR3 nucleotides read TGTGCCAGCAGGGAGGGGGGGTCGGGCTCGAGCACCATATATTTT. Its protein product is CASREGGSGSSTIYF.

The chain links TRBV6-7 to TRBJ2-7, with 12 positions matching TRBD2. TRBV6-7 is assigned to the ORF class and has an uncertain function. Germline trimming cut 6 bases from V and 2 bases from J; bases unmatched to any gene: 5. The CDR3 totals 15 residues. In nucleotides, the CDR3 is TGTGCCAGCAGGAAAGGACTAGCGGGGACCTACGAGCAGTACTTC. Amino acid sequence: CASRKGLAGTYEQYF.

This clone showed up just a few times. The chain is built from TRBV6-1 and TRBJ2-3, with 11 bases fitting TRBD2. CDR1 MNHNS and CDR2 SASEGT come from the germline V gene. There are 19 residues in the CDR3. The trim removed 0 bases at V and 1 base at J, leaving 9 bases unmatched. CDR3 loop: CASSEALTSGGRGTDTQYF. The CDR3 DNA sequence: TGTGCCAGCAGTGAAGCGCTAACTAGCGGGGGCCGGGGCACAGATACGCAGTATTTT.

This chain links TRBV19 with TRBJ1-2, with TRBD1 as a possible D gene (5 bases). The V gene lost 4 bases and the J gene lost 0 bases, with 12 bases spanning the gap. Per germline, CDR1 LNHDA and CDR2 SQIVND (reference sequence). The CDR3 sequence is 15 residues long. CDR3 protein: CASSTSSTANYGYTF. CDR3 bases: TGTGCCAGTAGTACCTCATCGACAGCTAACTATGGCTACACCTTC.

V and J are TRBV5-1 and TRBJ2-7; 9 bases match TRBD1. The CDR3 length is 14 residues. The V gene's germline CDR1 is SGHRS and CDR2 YFSETQ. J was trimmed by 5 bases and V by 7 bases; bases with no gene match: 10. The CDR3 DNA reads TGCGCCAGCGGGAGGGGACAGGGTTTTAACGAGCAGTACTTC. It encodes CASGRGQGFNEQYF.

V usage is TRBV27 and J usage is TRBJ2-5, with 7 bases identical to TRBD1. The junction had 0 bases not matched to a gene; V was cut back by 3 bases and J by 5 bases. Germline CDR1 reads MNHEY; CDR2 reads SMNVEV (reference sequence). CDR3 length: 12 residues. The CDR3 loop reads CASSFRGETQYF. For the CDR3, the DNA is TGTGCCAGCAGTTTCAGGGGGGAGACCCAGTACTTC.

The V gene is TRBV6-1, the J gene TRBJ1-4; 7 bases are shared with TRBD1. Germline assignment: CDR1 MNHNS and CDR2 SASEGT. After removal of 2 bases from V and 8 bases from J, the junction contained 14 bases not matched to a gene. The CDR3 has 17 residues. The CDR3 region has the DNA TGTGCCAGCAGTGAAAGAAGGGGACAGACCTGGGGAGAAAAACTGTTTTTT. Translating it yields CASSERRGQTWGEKLFF.

The chain carries TRBV7-8 and TRBJ1-5; no clear D gene. This CDR3 spans 12 amino acids. CDR1 and CDR2 from the germline V gene are SGHVS and FQNEAQ. Trimming left V 5 bases short and J 7 bases short, with 9 bases between. Here the CDR3 reads CASSEQSQPQHF. Here the CDR3 DNA reads TGTGCCAGCAGCGAACAGAGCCAGCCCCAGCATTTT.

The chain uses TRBV5-1 and TRBJ2-5, with D possibly matching TRBD2 (6 bases). V lost 4 bases, J lost 2 bases, and 21 bases lay in between. CDR3 length: 17 residues. Germline assignment: CDR1 SGHRS and CDR2 YFSETQ. CDR3 in amino acids: CASSLFGPPSVQETQYF. CDR3 in DNA: TGCGCCAGCAGCCTTTTCGGCCCTCCTAGCGTACAAGAGACCCAGTACTTC.

As DNA, the CDR3 is TGTGCCAGCAGCGAATCGTGGTCCCTCCAGGAGACCCAGTACTTC. Protein product: CASSESWSLQETQYF. The chain carries TRBV7-8 and TRBJ2-5; D gene unclear. V was shortened by 5 bases and J by 5 bases, with 18 bases between the two germline ends. The CDR3 is 15 residues long. Germline assignment: CDR1 SGHVS and CDR2 FQNEAQ.

The V call is TRBV19, the J call TRBJ1-2; TRBD1 agrees at 9 bases. The CDR3 sequence is 14 residues long. Looked up from germline, CDR1 is LNHDA and CDR2 is SQIVND (reference sequence). Unmatched junction bases numbered 7, after V lost 4 bases and J lost 7 bases. CDR3 sequence: CASSRRTGEAGYTF. CDR3 bases: TGTGCCAGTAGTAGAAGGACAGGGGAGGCTGGCTACACCTTC.

The chain combines TRBV13 with TRBJ1-2; D is perhaps TRBD1 (5 bases). The V gene lost 5 bases and the J gene lost 8 bases, with 24 bases spanning the gap. From germline, CDR1 is PRHDT and CDR2 FYEKMQ (reference sequence). The CDR3 has 16 amino acids. This CDR3 is CASSLEGSGAFSGYTF. CDR3 coding DNA: TGTGCCAGCAGCCTAGAAGGGAGCGGGGCCTTCTCAGGCTACACCTTC.

The genes are TRBV29-1 and TRBJ2-2; the match to TRBD2 covers 13 bases. J lost 2 bases, V lost 7 bases, and 7 bases had no gene match. CDR1 and CDR2 from the germline V gene are SQVTM and ANQGSEA. There are 16 residues in the CDR3. The CDR3 DNA sequence: TGCAGCGCCGGGGGACTAGCGGGGACCAACACCGGGGAGCTGTTTTTT. Its translation is CSAGGLAGTNTGELFF.

V is TRBV10-2 and J is TRBJ2-1; 7 bases are a match to TRBD1. Germline-derived CDR1 and CDR2 are WSHSY and SAAADI. J lost 10 bases, V lost 3 bases, and 18 bases had no gene match. This CDR3 spans 17 amino acids. The CDR3, as DNA: TGCGCCAGCAGTGATGTTTGGCGGGCGGCCCCACAGGGGGAGCAGTTCTTC. Amino acid sequence: CASSDVWRAAPQGEQFF.

The V and J genes are TRBV5-1 and TRBJ1-2; 10 bases line up with TRBD1. The V gene end was trimmed by 2 bases and the J gene end by 8 bases; junction bases not matched to a gene: 9. The germline CDR1 and CDR2 sequences are SGHRS and YFSETQ. This CDR3 spans 15 amino acids. CDR3 nucleotide sequence: TGCGCCAGCAGCTTTATCGGGACAGGGGTCGAGGGCTACACCTTC. This gives the protein CASSFIGTGVEGYTF.

The V and J genes are TRBV7-2 and TRBJ2-3; D ambiguous. The CDR3 totals 14 residues. Germline-derived CDR1 and CDR2 are SGHTA and FQGNSA. Between the trimmed V and J ends, which lost 1 base and 0 bases, there was a span of 5 bases. Written as DNA, the CDR3 is TGTGCCAGCAGCTTAGGGAGAAGCACAGATACGCAGTATTTT. Protein: CASSLGRSTDTQYF.

The chain links TRBV6-5 to TRBJ2-7; a weak D match, TRBD2 (6 bases). The CDR3 is 14 residues long. The germline V gene has CDR1 MNHEY and CDR2 SVGAGI. V lost 5 bases to trimming and J lost 5 bases, with 16 bases between them. CDR3 coding DNA: TGTGCCAGCAGTCCGAGGGGAGGAGGCCACGAGCAGTACTTC. Its translation is CASSPRGGGHEQYF.

The chain links TRBV6-5 to TRBJ1-3, with D possibly TRBD1 on 6 matching bases. The germline gives CDR1 MNHEY, CDR2 SVGAGI. The CDR3 has 14 residues. Trimming removed 4 bases at V and 1 base at J, with 8 bases between. The chain's CDR3 is CASSFDRSGNTIYF. For the CDR3, the DNA is TGTGCCAGCAGTTTTGACAGGTCTGGAAACACCATATATTTT.